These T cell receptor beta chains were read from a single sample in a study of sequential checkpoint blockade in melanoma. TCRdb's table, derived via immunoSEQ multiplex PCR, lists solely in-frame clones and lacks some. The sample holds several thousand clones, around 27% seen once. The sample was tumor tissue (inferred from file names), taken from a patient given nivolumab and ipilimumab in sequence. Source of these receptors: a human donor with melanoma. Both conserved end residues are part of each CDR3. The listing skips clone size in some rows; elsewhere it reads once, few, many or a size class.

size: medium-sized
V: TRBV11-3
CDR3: CASSPQPGGKEQYF

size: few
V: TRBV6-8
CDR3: CASSYSPVMNTEAFF

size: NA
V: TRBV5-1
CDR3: CASSLRQGAYEQYF

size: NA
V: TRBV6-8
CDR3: CASSSMRGITEAFF

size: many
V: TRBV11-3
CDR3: CASSLVGLGSNEQFF

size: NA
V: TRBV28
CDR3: CASSPLTVTGNTIYF

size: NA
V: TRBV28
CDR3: CASQTSGTGNTEAFF

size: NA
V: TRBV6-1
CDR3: CASSEGTGGFGSYNEQFF

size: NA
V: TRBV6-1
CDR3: CAISEVQGPNTGELFF

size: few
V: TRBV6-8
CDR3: CASSFTDRGKGGYTF

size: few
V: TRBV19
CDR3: CASSPELSYEQYF

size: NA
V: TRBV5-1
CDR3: CASSLVGGDQPQHF

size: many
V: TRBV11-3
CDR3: CASSVQSGRLHNEQFF

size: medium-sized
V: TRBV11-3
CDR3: CASSLSFFPYEQYF

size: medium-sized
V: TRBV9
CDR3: CASSGGGTYSYNEQFF

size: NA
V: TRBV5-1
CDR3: CASSFSRDGETQYF

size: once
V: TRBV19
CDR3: CASSTKTGVQPQHF

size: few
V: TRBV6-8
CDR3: CASSPGLTNTEAFF

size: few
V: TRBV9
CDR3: CASSVGSAKNIQYF

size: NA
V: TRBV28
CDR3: CASSPPGTGGTSYEQYF

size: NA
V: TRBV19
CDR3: CASSIALEETQYF

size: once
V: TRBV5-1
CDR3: CASSLILGGTHYEQYF

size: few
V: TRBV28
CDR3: CASSRDRVNQPQHF

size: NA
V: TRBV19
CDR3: CASSMRISGANVLTF

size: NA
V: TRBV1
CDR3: CTSSQDRDHLSYEQYF

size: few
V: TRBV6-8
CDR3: CASSLTGGQGNIQYF

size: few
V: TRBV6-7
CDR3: CASSLSQRASGRGDTQYF

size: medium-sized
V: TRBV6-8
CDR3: CATSDRGGLNTEAFF